The subject of this entry is one T cell receptor beta chain. As yet, its antigen is unknown. PCR primers comprised 60 Vbeta and 13 Jbeta primers. Clones were read by immunoSEQ multiplex PCR, and TCRdb kept only the in-frame ones, dropping some. The table lists fewer than 200,000 clones, around 69% of them singletons, with 2.8% in the top ten. The data were obtained in a study of cytomegalovirus exposure and HLA in healthy donors. Whole-study findings and limits: CMV serostatus was the sole immune exposure data available. Most TCR sequences were seen very rarely across donors, but some public TCRs occurred in many. Evidence from a later analysis indicated that most CMV-associated TCR beta chains looked HLA-restricted.

Trimming took 8 bases from V and 7 from J, leaving 18 bases between them. The CDR3 runs to 13 residues. The germline gives CDR1 MGHRA, CDR2 YSYEKL. While unrecorded immune exposures were likely, the donors were nominally healthy when sampled. Sequencing used PBMCs. The sequence came from a woman younger than 45 in good health and CMV-seronegative. This chain links TRBV4-1 with TRBJ2-7, with a possible D match to TRBD2 (7 bases). CDR3 DNA sequence: TGCGCCAGCGGAAAGGGAGGGGGTAGGGAGCAGTACTTC. Protein product: CASGKGGGREQYF.